These 24 T cell receptor beta chains were sequenced from one sample in a study of glioma-infiltrating T cells. TCR alpha and beta CDR3 regions were amplified from RNA using iRepertoire nested multiplex PCR. TCRdb re-derived calls from the multiplex PCR reads in MiXCR, one entry per CDR3 protein. This sample yields a few hundred thousand distinct CDR3 sequences, of which approximately 42% are seen a single time; more than 10% belongs to the top ten. The specimen was glioma tissue, nonneoplastic brain tissue, or PBMCs (not recorded which). These receptors were taken from a human donor with low-grade glioma or glioblastoma, undergoing nonglioma brain surgery, or in good health (not recorded which).

V is TRBV19 and J is TRBJ1-4; possibly TRBD1 for D (6 bases). V shed 11 bases and J shed 7 bases, with 17 bases lying between them. Germline CDR1 and CDR2: LNHDA and SQIVND (reference sequence). The CDR3 is made up of 13 amino acids. This CDR3 is CACQSGAGEKLFF. The DNA for the CDR3 is TGTGCCTGTCAATCAGGGGCAGGTGAAAAACTGTTTTTT.

At least ten counts were recorded for this clonotype. V and J are TRBV27 and TRBJ2-3; 8 positions agree with TRBD1. CDR1 and CDR2 (germline): MNHEY, SMNVEV (reference sequence). This CDR3 is built from 16 residues. Losses at the gene ends were 5 bases for V and 2 bases for J; bases not matched to a gene: 9. CDR3 in amino acids: CASSPTTGGNTDTQYF. The CDR3 DNA reads TGTGCCAGCAGTCCGACTACAGGGGGTAACACAGATACGCAGTATTTT.

The sample holds a few counts of this clonotype. The chain joins TRBV20-1 to TRBJ2-1; tentatively, D is TRBD2 (6 bases). The V end was cut by 6 bases, the J end by 4 bases, with 19 bases between. Germline CDR1 DFQATT, CDR2 SNEGSKA (reference sequence). The CDR3 covers 15 residues. The CDR3 protein is CSAPVARRVYNEQFF. In nucleotides, the CDR3 is TGCAGTGCCCCCGTGGCCCGGAGGGTTTACAATGAGCAGTTCTTC.

There are many counts of this clonotype. The genes are TRBV25-1 and TRBJ1-1; D is unresolved. Trimming removed 2 bases from V and 5 bases from J, with 9 bases in between. Germline CDR1 reads MGHDK; CDR2 reads SYGVNS. The length of the CDR3 is 13 residues. DNA of the CDR3: TGTGCCAGCAGTGAACCCGGGATAACTGAAGCTTTCTTT. Translation gives CASSEPGITEAFF.

This chain uses TRBV4-1 with TRBJ1-1; D ambiguous. Per germline, CDR1 MGHRA and CDR2 YSYEKL. This CDR3 has 14 residues. V was shortened by 0 bases and J by 6 bases, with 11 bases between the two germline ends. The CDR3 here is CASSQDGFGPEAFF. The CDR3 coding sequence is TGCGCCAGCAGCCAAGACGGGTTTGGCCCTGAAGCTTTCTTT.

The chain joins TRBV12-3 or TRBV12-4 to TRBJ1-1, with D possibly being TRBD1 (5 bases). The CDR3 spans 17 residues. V lost 3 bases, J lost 0 bases, and 17 bases lay in between. DNA for the CDR3: TGTGCCAGCAGTTTGTGGAGGGGCATTATCATGAACACTGAAGCTTTCTTT. It specifies CASSLWRGIIMNTEAFF.

The chain uses TRBV20-1 and TRBJ2-2; 10 bases are shared with TRBD2. Trimming cost V 4 bases and J 3 bases; bases outside gene matches: 11. The CDR3 runs 17 residues. Germline V gene data show CDR1 as DFQATT and CDR2 as SNEGSKA (reference sequence). The CDR3 loop is CSAKLILAGAHTGELFF. The CDR3 DNA is TGCAGTGCTAAACTTATCCTAGCGGGAGCACACACCGGGGAGCTGTTTTTT.

This clonotype has just a few counts. The chain recombines TRBV27 with TRBJ1-2; 9 bases are shared with TRBD1. V was pared by 7 bases and J by 2 bases, with 14 bases of the junction left unmatched. The CDR3 loop spans 17 amino acids. The germline CDR1 and CDR2 sequences are MNHEY and SMNVEV (reference sequence). CDR3 sequence reads: CASTPGQGLGWNYGYTF. CDR3 in DNA: TGTGCCAGCACCCCGGGACAGGGTTTAGGTTGGAACTATGGCTACACCTTC.

With regard to this clonotype: At one end the junction does not follow the germline gene, possibly because of a read error. The CDR3 sequence: CASGQGVGTDTQYF. The CDR3 DNA sequence: TGCGCCAGCGGCCAAGGTGTCGGCACAGATACGCAGTATTTT. J is TRBJ2-3 and V is TRBV4-1; no clear D. This CDR3 spans 14 amino acids. CDR1 and CDR2 (germline): MGHRA, YSYEKL.

This clonotype has ten or more counts. The chain joins TRBV6-1 to TRBJ1-1; perhaps TRBD1 as D (5 bases). V lost 5 bases to trimming and J lost 0 bases, with 13 bases between them. The germline V gene has CDR1 MNHNS and CDR2 SASEGT. This CDR3 spans 15 amino acids. The CDR3 here is CASSSPRVVNTEAFF. For the CDR3, the DNA is TGTGCCAGCAGTTCACCCAGGGTTGTGAACACTGAAGCTTTCTTT.

The genes are TRBV7-3 and TRBJ2-3; TRBD2 matches at 12 bases. The CDR3 has 16 amino acids. The V gene end was trimmed by 5 bases and the J gene end by 0 bases; junction bases not matched to a gene: 3. Germline V gene lookup returns CDR1 SGHTA and CDR2 FQGTGA. CDR3 in DNA: TGTGCCAGCAGCCTGACTAGCGGGGGCAGCACAGATACGCAGTATTTT. Protein product: CASSLTSGGSTDTQYF.

Notes on this clonotype: Since a much larger clone is just one base distant, this may be a read error. The V call is TRBV6-2 or TRBV6-3, the J call TRBJ2-2; tentative D call: TRBD2 (5 bases). The CDR3 spans 15 residues. V was shortened by 0 bases and J by 1 base, with 6 bases between the two germline ends. Germline V CDR1 and CDR2: MNHEY, SVGEGT. This chain's CDR3 is CASSYSRENTGELFF. CDR3 nucleotide sequence: TGTGCCAGCAGTTACTCGAGGGAGAACACCGGGGAGCTGTTTTTT.

A remark on this clonotype: The junction departs from germline at one end; a sequencing error may be responsible. The chain joins TRBV7-2 to TRBJ2-3; D ambiguous. The germline V gene has CDR1 SGHTA and CDR2 FQGNSA. The CDR3 runs to 14 residues. CDR3 nucleotides: TGTGCCAGCGGCTTACCGGGTGGTGCAGATACGCAGTATTTT. Translated, it gives CASGLPGGADTQYF. Full variable domain (missing parts from reference TRBV7-2 and TRBJ2-3): GAGVSQSPSNKVTEKGKDVELRCDPISGHTALYWYRQSLGQGLEFLIYFQGNSAPDKSGLPSDRFSAERTGGSVSTLTIQRTQQEDSAVYLCASGLPGGADTQYFGPGTRLTVL.

Notes on this clonotype: One end of the junction fails to match germline, which may point to a read error. The V and J genes are TRBV20-1 and TRBJ2-1, with 8 positions matching TRBD1. CDR1 and CDR2 (germline): DFQATT, SNEGSKA (reference sequence). This CDR3 has 14 amino acids. The CDR3 nucleotides are TGCAGTGCTAGGGACAGGGTAGGGTTCGATGAGCGGTTCTTC. Translation: CSARDRVGFDERFF.

The chain is built from TRBV7-6 and TRBJ2-5; D is undetermined. The CDR3 consists of 13 residues. Germline V CDR1 and CDR2: SGHVS, FNYEAQ. Trimming took off 3 bases at V and 2 bases at J, with 7 bases between the two ends. In DNA, the CDR3 is TGTGCCAGCAGCTTCGTAACGCAAGAGACCCAGTACTTC. This encodes CASSFVTQETQYF.

V is TRBV4-2 and J is TRBJ1-1; 7 bases align to TRBD1. Losses at the gene ends were 6 bases for V and 5 bases for J; bases not matched to a gene: 12. Per germline, CDR1 LGHNA and CDR2 YNFKEQ. The CDR3 extends over 15 amino acids. The CDR3 protein is CASSQRGRGRTEAFF. CDR3 nucleotides: TGTGCCAGCAGTCAAAGGGGCAGGGGGAGGACTGAAGCTTTCTTT.

The rearrangement links TRBV24-1 to TRBJ1-2; 7 bases line up with TRBD1. The J segment lost 6 bases and the V segment lost 3 bases, leaving 3 bases of the junction unmatched. This CDR3 region has 13 residues. Germline V lookup: CDR1 KGHDR, CDR2 SFDVKD. DNA of the CDR3: TGTGCCACCAGTGATGGAACAGGGGATGGCTACACCTTC. Amino acids: CATSDGTGDGYTF.

The chain carries TRBV7-2 and TRBJ1-1; no firm D call. Germline CDR1 and CDR2: SGHTA and FQGNSA. The germline V and J ends were trimmed by 6 bases and 6 bases, with 20 bases remaining between them. The CDR3 spans 15 residues. CDR3 sequence (DNA): TGTGCCAGCAGACAAGTCGTTGCGGCAAACTCTGAAGCTTTCTTT. This translates into CASRQVVAANSEAFF.

In this sample, this clonotype turned up a few times. V usage is TRBV25-1 and J usage is TRBJ2-3; D tentatively reads TRBD1 or TRBD2 (6 bases each). Germline CDR1 MGHDK, CDR2 SYGVNS. There are 16 residues in the CDR3. The V gene lost 0 bases and the J gene lost 3 bases, with 13 bases spanning the gap. The CDR3 bases are TGTGCCAGCAGTGAATATTGGGGGCTAGCGACAGATACGCAGTATTTT. Translating gives CASSEYWGLATDTQYF.

Details on this clonotype: A much larger clone differs by one base, so this may be a read error. This chain uses TRBV6-1 with TRBJ2-3, with 12 bases fitting TRBD2. Trimming cost V 5 bases and J 4 bases; bases outside gene matches: 10. Per the germline V gene, CDR1 is MNHNS and CDR2 is SASEGT. CDR3 size: 17 residues. The CDR3 DNA reads as TGTGCCAGCAGTTATTTAGGACTAGCGGGACTCGCAGATACGCAGTATTTT. Amino acids: CASSYLGLAGLADTQYF.

In this sample, this clonotype turned up many times. The V call is TRBV28, the J call TRBJ2-7; 11 bases agree with TRBD2. V lost 4 bases and J lost 3; bases outside the gene matches: 8. This CDR3 contains 16 residues. Germline V CDR1 and CDR2: MDHEN, SYDVKM. CDR3 residues: CASSSTGSGRVYEQYF. In DNA form, the CDR3 reads TGTGCCAGCAGTTCAACTGGTAGCGGGAGGGTCTACGAGCAGTACTTC.

This clonotype was counted between two and nine times. This chain joins TRBV28 and TRBJ2-4, with a weak D call TRBD2 (6 bases). Germline loops: CDR1 MDHEN, CDR2 SYDVKM. The CDR3 has 15 amino acids. The germline V and J ends were trimmed by 2 bases and 7 bases, with 15 bases remaining between them. The CDR3 loop reads CASSLGVAEGNIQYF. The CDR3 coding sequence is TGTGCCAGCAGTTTAGGAGTTGCGGAGGGGAACATTCAGTACTTC.

J is TRBJ2-7 and V is TRBV27; 10 bases fit TRBD1. The CDR3 has 15 residues. The germline gives CDR1 MNHEY, CDR2 SMNVEV (reference sequence). With 5 bases clipped from V and 5 bases from J, the junction kept 9 bases outside the gene matches. CDR3 residues: CASSLLGQGSNEQYF. CDR3 DNA sequence: TGTGCCAGCAGTCTCCTGGGACAGGGGTCCAACGAGCAGTACTTC.

There are many counts of this clonotype. This chain joins TRBV6-2 or TRBV6-3 and TRBJ2-3; TRBD2 matches 9 bases. With V trimmed by 8 bases and J by 4 bases, 10 bases remained unmatched. This CDR3 region has 15 residues. Germline CDR1 is MNHEY and CDR2 is SVGEGT. CDR3 region: CASRLLAGASDTQYF. In DNA form, the CDR3 reads TGTGCCAGCCGACTATTAGCGGGAGCGTCAGATACGCAGTATTTT.